The rows below give T cell receptor beta chains drawn from one sample of a study of human T cells and chemical hapten exposure. MiXCR was run by TCRdb on the RACE reads, yielding one entry per CDR3 protein. This sample has roughly 120,000 distinct CDR3 sequences, with around 13% found just once. The sample was whole blood, taken in connection with sensitization to the hapten diphenylcyclopropenone (DPC). These receptors originate from a man aged 18 to 30 with alopecia areata. Some clones in this sample may be carry-over from other donors' samples. CDR3s include the opening cysteine and the closing phenylalanine or tryptophan. The D gene is left open where the match is weak. A clone size is listed for some rows: how often the clone was seen (once, few, many), or a class if it is expanded.

v_call	d_call	clone_size	j_call	cdr3_aa	cdr3_nt
TRBV20-1	TRBD1	NA	TRBJ2-6	CSARDYRGGANVLTF	TGCAGTGCTAGAGATTACAGGGGTGGGGCCAACGTCCTGACTTTC
TRBV20-1	NA	NA	TRBJ2-3	CSASRADTQYF	TGCAGTGCTAGCCGGGCAGATACGCAGTATTTT
TRBV7-9	NA	many	TRBJ2-1	CASRLGGDEQFF	TGTGCCAGCAGACTCGGAGGGGATGAGCAGTTCTTC
TRBV29-1	TRBD1	NA	TRBJ2-7	CSVGADRAFYEQYF	TGCAGCGTTGGAGCGGACAGGGCTTTCTACGAGCAGTACTTC
TRBV5-1	NA	NA	TRBJ2-2	CASSEGVSLGELFF	TGCGCCAGCAGTGAAGGGGTCTCACTCGGGGAGCTGTTTTTT
TRBV11-2	NA	NA	TRBJ2-3	CASSLGTYQGKRPTDTQYF	TGTGCCAGCAGCTTAGGAACCTACCAGGGAAAACGCCCCACAGATACGCAGTATTTT
TRBV20-1	TRBD2	few	TRBJ2-1	CSATGNALAGGVYNEQFF	TGCAGTGCTACTGGGAACGCACTAGCGGGGGGCGTTTACAATGAGCAGTTCTTC
TRBV20-1	NA	few	TRBJ2-7	CSAPFPGARSEQYF	TGCAGTGCTCCTTTCCCGGGGGCCCGTAGCGAGCAGTACTTC
TRBV6-2/TRBV6-3	NA	NA	TRBJ2-2	CASRQQGSGELFF	TGTGCCAGCAGGCAACAGGGATCCGGGGAGCTGTTTTTT
TRBV18	TRBD1	NA	TRBJ2-5	CASSPRTGTVQETQYF	TGTGCCAGCTCACCACGGACCGGGACAGTGCAAGAGACCCAGTACTTC
TRBV6-2/TRBV6-3	NA	many	TRBJ2-3	CASSYPDSTDTQYF	TGTGCCAGCAGTTACCCTGACAGTACAGATACGCAGTATTTT
TRBV27	NA	few	TRBJ2-1	CASSKPGMNEQFF	TGTGCCAGCAGTAAACCGGGTATGAATGAGCAGTTCTTC
TRBV6-2/TRBV6-3	TRBD1	NA	TRBJ1-5	CASSYGQDNQPQHF	TGTGCCAGCAGTTACGGACAGGACAATCAGCCCCAGCATTTT
TRBV7-8	TRBD2	many	TRBJ2-3	CASSPLADTQYF	TGTGCCAGCAGCCCACTAGCGGATACGCAGTATTTT
TRBV7-3	TRBD2	few	TRBJ2-1	CASSSPPGTSPLYNEQFF	TGTGCCAGCAGCTCCCCTCCCGGGACTAGCCCCCTCTACAATGAGCAGTTCTTC
TRBV19	TRBD1	NA	TRBJ2-1	CATSTGSNEQFF	TGTGCCACCTCGACAGGGTCCAATGAGCAGTTCTTC
TRBV18	NA	once	TRBJ2-2	CASSPAGNSGELFF	TGTGCCAGCTCACCGGCCGGGAACTCCGGGGAGCTGTTTTTT
TRBV29-1	NA	once	TRBJ2-3	CSVDGLTSTDTQYF	TGCAGCGTTGATGGACTAACGTCCACAGATACGCAGTATTTT
TRBV9	TRBD2	few	TRBJ2-2	CASSARGTMNTGELFF	TGTGCCAGCAGCGCCCGGGGGACTATGAACACCGGGGAGCTGTTTTTT
TRBV3-1	NA	NA	TRBJ2-3	CASSRRLVADTQYF	TGTGCCAGCAGCCGCCGACTAGTTGCAGATACGCAGTATTTT
TRBV12-3/TRBV12-4	TRBD1	few	TRBJ2-1	CASSPGTGRGEQFF	TGTGCCAGCAGCCCCGGGACAGGGCGGGGTGAGCAGTTCTTC
TRBV29-1	TRBD1	NA	TRBJ2-1	CSVRDRAEQFF	TGCAGCGTCCGGGACAGGGCAGAGCAGTTCTTC
TRBV7-3	TRBD1	many	TRBJ2-5	CASSLSGTGGETQYF	TGTGCCAGCAGCCTATCGGGGACAGGAGGAGAGACCCAGTACTTC
TRBV29-1	NA	NA	TRBJ2-4	CSVEQGLNNIQYF	TGCAGCGTTGAACAGGGACTGAATAACATTCAGTACTTC
TRBV7-3	NA	NA	TRBJ2-6	CASLRGDHSGANVLTF	TGTGCCAGCCTCAGGGGCGACCACTCTGGGGCCAACGTCCTGACTTTC
TRBV20-1	NA	NA	TRBJ2-3	CSARDEGAVADTQYF	TGCAGTGCTAGAGATGAAGGGGCTGTGGCAGATACGCAGTATTTT
TRBV27	TRBD1	NA	TRBJ1-4	CASSQGASEKLFF	TGTGCCAGCAGCCAGGGGGCTTCGGAAAAACTGTTTTTT
TRBV11-3	NA	NA	TRBJ2-1	CASSSGPYNEQFF	TGTGCCAGCAGCTCAGGGCCTTACAATGAGCAGTTCTTC
TRBV29-1	TRBD2	NA	TRBJ2-5	CSVAGGTQETQYF	TGCAGCGTCGCGGGGGGGACCCAAGAGACCCAGTACTTC
TRBV5-6	NA	few	TRBJ1-4	CASSDRLSTNEKLFF	TGTGCCAGCAGCGACCGACTTTCAACTAATGAAAAACTGTTTTTT
TRBV5-4	NA	NA	TRBJ2-7	CASSLVGQPSYEQYF	TGTGCCAGCAGCTTGGTAGGCCAACCCTCCTACGAGCAGTACTTC
TRBV4-1	TRBD1	few	TRBJ1-1	CASSPRTGMNTEAFF	TGCGCCAGCAGCCCCCGGACAGGGATGAACACTGAAGCTTTCTTT
TRBV7-6	NA	few	TRBJ1-6	CASSLDPAGRSPLHF	TGTGCCAGCAGCTTAGATCCGGCCGGGCGTTCACCCCTCCACTTT
TRBV6-2/TRBV6-3	NA	few	TRBJ1-2	CASKTGMNYGYTF	TGTGCCAGCAAAACAGGGATGAACTATGGCTACACCTTC
TRBV12-3/TRBV12-4	NA	once	TRBJ2-3	CASSSPSSGLFTYTQYF	TGTGCCAGCAGTTCCCCCTCTTCGGGTCTTTTTACGTATACGCAGTATTTT
TRBV6-2/TRBV6-3	TRBD1	NA	TRBJ1-2	CASRRSDRANYGYTF	TGTGCCAGCAGGCGATCGGACAGGGCAAACTATGGCTACACCTTC